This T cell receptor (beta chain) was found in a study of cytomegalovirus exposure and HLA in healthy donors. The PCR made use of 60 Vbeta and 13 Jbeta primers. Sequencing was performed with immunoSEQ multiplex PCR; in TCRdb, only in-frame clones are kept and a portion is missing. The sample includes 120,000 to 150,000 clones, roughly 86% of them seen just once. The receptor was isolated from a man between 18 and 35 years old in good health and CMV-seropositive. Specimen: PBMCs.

The CDR3 reads CASSLAGDNEQFF. The CDR3 DNA reads TGTGCCAGCAGCCTGGCGGGGGACAATGAGCAGTTCTTC. V usage is TRBV27 and J usage is TRBJ2-1; 7 positions match TRBD2. The CDR3 extends over 13 amino acids. J lost 5 bases, V lost 6 bases, and 4 bases had no gene match. Per the germline V gene, CDR1 is MNHEY and CDR2 is SMNVEV (reference sequence).